This T cell receptor (beta chain) emerged from a study of graft-versus-host responses after intestinal transplantation. On the study more broadly: Those transplanted obtained multivisceral, liver-intestinal, or isolated intestinal grafts. After anti-thymocyte globulin induction, recipients took tacrolimus and steroids for 2 to 3 years. Study-wide results and limits: Allografts from individuals with graft-donor T cell macrochimerism displayed high graft-versus-host to host-versus-graft clonal ratios.

Method: immunoSEQ multiplex PCR; TCRdb's copy keeps in-frame clones and lacks some. The table shows nearly 25,000 clones, with approximately 40% occurring only once. CDR1 and CDR2 from the germline V gene are SGHNT and YENEEA. The CDR3 spans 13 residues. Trimming cost V 5 bases and J 5 bases, with 10 bases left between them. The V call is TRBV11-3, the J call TRBJ2-1, with D maybe TRBD1 (6 bases). The receptor's source is a human patient who received an intestinal transplant. Sequenced material: alloreactive CD4+ T cells from a mixed lymphocyte reaction culture, taken before intestinal transplant. Subset here: CFSE-low proliferating T cells sorted from approximately 6-day pre-transplant mixed lymphocyte reaction (GvH or HvG direction). CDR3 bases: TGTGCCAGCAGCCAAGGACAGCACAATGAGCAGTTCTTC. This encodes CASSQGQHNEQFF.